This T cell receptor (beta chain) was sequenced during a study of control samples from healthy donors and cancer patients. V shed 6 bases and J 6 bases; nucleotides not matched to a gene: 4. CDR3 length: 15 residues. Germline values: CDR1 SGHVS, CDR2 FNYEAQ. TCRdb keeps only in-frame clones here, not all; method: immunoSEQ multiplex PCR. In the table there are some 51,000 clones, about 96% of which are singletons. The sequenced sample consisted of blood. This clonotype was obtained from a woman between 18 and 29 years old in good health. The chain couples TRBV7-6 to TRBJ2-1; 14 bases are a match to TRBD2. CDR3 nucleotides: TGTGCCAGCAGGTCGACTAGCGGGGGGGGCAATGAGCAGTTCTTC. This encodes CASRSTSGGGNEQFF.